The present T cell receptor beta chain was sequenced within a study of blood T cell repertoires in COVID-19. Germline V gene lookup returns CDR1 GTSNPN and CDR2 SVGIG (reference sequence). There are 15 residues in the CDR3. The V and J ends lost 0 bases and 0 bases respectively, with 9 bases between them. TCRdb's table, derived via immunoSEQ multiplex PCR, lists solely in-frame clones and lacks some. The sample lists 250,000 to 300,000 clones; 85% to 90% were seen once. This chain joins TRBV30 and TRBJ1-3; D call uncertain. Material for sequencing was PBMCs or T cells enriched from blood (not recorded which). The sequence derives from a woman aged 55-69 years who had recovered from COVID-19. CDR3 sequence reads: CAWSVWANSGNTIYF. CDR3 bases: TGTGCCTGGAGTGTATGGGCCAACTCTGGAAACACCATATATTTT.